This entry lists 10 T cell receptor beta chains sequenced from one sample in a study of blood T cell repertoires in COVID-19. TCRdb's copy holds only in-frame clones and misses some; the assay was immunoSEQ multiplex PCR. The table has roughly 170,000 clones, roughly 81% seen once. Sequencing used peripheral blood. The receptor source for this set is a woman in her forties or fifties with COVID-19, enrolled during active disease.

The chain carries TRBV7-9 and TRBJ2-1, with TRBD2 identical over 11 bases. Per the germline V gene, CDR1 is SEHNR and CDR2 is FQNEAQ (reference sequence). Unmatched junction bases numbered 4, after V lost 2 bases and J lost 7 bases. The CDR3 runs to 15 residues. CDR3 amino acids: CASSLKLAGVNEQFF. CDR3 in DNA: TGTGCCAGCAGCTTAAAACTAGCGGGGGTGAATGAGCAGTTCTTC.

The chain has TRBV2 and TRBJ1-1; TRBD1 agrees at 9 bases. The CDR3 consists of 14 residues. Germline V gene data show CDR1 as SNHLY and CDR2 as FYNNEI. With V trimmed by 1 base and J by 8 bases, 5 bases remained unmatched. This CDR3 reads CASSEGDRVSEAFF. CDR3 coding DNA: TGTGCCAGCAGTGAAGGGGACAGGGTATCCGAAGCTTTCTTT.

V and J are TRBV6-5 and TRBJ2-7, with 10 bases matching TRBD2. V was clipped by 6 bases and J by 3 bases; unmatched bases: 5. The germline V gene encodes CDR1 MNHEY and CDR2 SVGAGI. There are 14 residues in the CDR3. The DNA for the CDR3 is TGTGCCAGCAGGTCTAGCGGGGGTAGCTACGAGCAGTACTTC. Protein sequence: CASRSSGGSYEQYF.

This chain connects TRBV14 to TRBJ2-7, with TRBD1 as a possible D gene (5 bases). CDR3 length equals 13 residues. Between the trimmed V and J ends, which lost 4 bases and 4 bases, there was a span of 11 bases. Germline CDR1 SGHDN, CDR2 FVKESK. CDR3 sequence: CASSPTVKYEQYF. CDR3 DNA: TGTGCCAGCAGCCCGACAGTGAAATACGAGCAGTACTTC. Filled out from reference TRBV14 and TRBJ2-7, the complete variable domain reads EAGVTQFPSHSVIEKGQTVTLRCDPISGHDNLYWYRRVMGKEIKFLLHFVKESKQDESGMPNNRFLAERTGGTYSTLKVQPAELEDSGVYFCASSPTVKYEQYFGPGTRLTVT.

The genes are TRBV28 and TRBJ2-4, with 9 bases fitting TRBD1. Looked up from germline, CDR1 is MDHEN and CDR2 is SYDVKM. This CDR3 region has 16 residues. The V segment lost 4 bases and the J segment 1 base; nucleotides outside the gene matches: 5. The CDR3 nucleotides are TGTGCCAGCAGTTCTGTCGGGACAGGGGCCAAAAACATTCAGTACTTC. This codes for CASSSVGTGAKNIQYF.

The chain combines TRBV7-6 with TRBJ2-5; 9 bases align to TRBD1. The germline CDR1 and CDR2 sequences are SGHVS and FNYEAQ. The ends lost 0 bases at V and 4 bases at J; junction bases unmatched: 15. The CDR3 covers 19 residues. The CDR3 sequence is CASSLANRGRQGVGETQYF. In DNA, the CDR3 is TGTGCCAGCAGCTTAGCAAACAGGGGGCGACAGGGGGTAGGAGAGACCCAGTACTTC.

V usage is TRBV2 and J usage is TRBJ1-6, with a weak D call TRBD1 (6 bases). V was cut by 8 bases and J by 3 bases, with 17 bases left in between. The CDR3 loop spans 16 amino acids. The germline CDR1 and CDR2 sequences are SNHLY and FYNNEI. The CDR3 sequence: CASHLTGQIYNSPLHF. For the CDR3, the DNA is TGTGCCAGCCACTTAACGGGACAAATCTATAATTCACCCCTCCACTTT.

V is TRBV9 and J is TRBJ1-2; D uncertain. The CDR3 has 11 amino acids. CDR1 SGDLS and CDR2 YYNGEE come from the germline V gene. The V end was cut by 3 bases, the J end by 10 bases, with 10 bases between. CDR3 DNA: TGTGCCAGCAGCGCTGGCGGGCTCTACACCTTC. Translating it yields CASSAGGLYTF.

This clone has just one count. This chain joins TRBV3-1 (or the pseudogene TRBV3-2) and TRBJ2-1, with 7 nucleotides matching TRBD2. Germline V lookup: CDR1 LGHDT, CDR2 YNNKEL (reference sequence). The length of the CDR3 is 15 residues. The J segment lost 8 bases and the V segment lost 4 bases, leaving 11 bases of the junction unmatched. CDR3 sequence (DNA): TGTGCCAGCAGCCCGGAGCGGGACTCTGGGGATGAGCAGTTCTTC. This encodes CASSPERDSGDEQFF.

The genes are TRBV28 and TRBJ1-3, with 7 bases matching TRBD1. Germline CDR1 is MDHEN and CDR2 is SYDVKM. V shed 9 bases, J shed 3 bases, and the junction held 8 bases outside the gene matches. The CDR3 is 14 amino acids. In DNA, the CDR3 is TGTGCCAGTAGTAAAGGGGGCGGTGGAAACACCATATATTTT. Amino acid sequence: CASSKGGGGNTIYF.